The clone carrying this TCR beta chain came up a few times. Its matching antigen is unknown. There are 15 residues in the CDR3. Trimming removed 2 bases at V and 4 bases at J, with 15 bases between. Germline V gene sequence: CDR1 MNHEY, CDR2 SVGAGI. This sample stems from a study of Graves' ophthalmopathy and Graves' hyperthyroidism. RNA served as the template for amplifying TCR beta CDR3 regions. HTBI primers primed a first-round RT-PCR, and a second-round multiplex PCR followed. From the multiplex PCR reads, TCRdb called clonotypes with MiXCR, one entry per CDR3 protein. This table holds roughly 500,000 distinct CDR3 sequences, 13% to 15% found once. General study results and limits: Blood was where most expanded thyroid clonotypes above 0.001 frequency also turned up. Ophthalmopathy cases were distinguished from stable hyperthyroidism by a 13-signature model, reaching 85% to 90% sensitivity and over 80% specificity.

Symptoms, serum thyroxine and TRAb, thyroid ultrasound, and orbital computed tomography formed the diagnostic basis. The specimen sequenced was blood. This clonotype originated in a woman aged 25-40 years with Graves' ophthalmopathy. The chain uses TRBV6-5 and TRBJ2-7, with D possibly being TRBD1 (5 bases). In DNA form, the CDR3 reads TGTGCCAGCAGTTACCCGCAGGGCCCGGAGTACGAGCAGTACTTC. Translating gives CASSYPQGPEYEQYF.